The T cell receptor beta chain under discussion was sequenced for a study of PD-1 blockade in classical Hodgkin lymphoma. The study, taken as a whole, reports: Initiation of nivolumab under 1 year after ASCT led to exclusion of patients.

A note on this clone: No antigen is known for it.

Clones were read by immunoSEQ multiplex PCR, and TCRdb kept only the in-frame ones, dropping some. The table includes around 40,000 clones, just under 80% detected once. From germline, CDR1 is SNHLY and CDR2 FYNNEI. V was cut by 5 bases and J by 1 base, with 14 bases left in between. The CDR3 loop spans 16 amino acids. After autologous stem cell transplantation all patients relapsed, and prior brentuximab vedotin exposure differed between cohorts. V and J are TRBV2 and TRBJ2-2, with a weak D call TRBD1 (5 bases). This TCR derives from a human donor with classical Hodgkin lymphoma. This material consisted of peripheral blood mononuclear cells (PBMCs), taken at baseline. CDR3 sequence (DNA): TGTGCCAGCAGTCAGGGAAAGGGGATGAACACCGGGGAGCTGTTTTTT. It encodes CASSQGKGMNTGELFF.